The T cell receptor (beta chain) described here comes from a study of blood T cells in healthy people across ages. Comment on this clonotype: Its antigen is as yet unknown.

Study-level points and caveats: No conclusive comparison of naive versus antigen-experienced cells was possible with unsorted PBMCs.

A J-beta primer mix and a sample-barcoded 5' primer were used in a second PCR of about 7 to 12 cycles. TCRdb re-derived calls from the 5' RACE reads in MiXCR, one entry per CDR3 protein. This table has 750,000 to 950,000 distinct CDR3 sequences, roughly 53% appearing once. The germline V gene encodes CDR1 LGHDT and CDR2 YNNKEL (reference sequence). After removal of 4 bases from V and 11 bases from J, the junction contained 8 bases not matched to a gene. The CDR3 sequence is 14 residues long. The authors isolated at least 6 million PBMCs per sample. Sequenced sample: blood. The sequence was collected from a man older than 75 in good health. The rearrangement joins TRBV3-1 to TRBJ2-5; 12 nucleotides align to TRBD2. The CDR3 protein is CASSPRTSGNLQYF. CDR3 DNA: TGTGCCAGCAGCCCCCGGACTAGCGGGAACTTGCAGTACTTC.